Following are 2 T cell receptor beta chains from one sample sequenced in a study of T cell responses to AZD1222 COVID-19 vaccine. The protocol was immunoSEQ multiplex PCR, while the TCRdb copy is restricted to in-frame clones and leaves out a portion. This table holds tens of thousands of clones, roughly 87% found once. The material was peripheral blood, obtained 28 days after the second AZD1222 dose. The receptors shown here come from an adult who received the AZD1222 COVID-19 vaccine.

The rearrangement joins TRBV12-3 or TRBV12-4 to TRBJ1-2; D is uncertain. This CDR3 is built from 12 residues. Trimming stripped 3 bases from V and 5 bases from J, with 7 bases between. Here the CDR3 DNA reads TGTGCCAGCAGTTTGGAACGGTATGGCTACACCTTC. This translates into CASSLERYGYTF.

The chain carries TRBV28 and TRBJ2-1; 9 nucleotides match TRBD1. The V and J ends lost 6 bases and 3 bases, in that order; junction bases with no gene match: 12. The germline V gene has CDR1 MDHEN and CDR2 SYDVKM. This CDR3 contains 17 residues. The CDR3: CASRFKSGQGGYNEQFF. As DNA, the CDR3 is TGTGCCAGCAGATTTAAGTCGGGACAGGGAGGCTACAATGAGCAGTTCTTC.